This TCR beta chain was observed in a study of CD4 T cells in relation to SARS-CoV-2 and coronaviruses. V was clipped by 2 bases and J by 4 bases, with 8 bases between them. Germline CDR1 and CDR2: KGHSH and LQKENI. This CDR3 has 13 residues. In the case of this clone: Its antigen remains unknown.

The unexposed donors gave CD4+ T cells in 2011-2018, prior to COVID-19. After about 10 days of culture, CD4+ T cells were isolated. Sequencing used immunoSEQ multiplex PCR; TCRdb keeps in-frame clones, though not all of them. The sample contains some 30,000 clones, 76% of which appear only once. This clonotype was sampled from a human donor in good health. The sample taken for sequencing was CD4+ T cells from PBMCs, cultured in vitro. V is TRBV18 and J is TRBJ1-2; a weak D match, TRBD1 (5 bases). The CDR3 sequence is CASSPSGGYGYTF. In DNA, the CDR3 is TGTGCCAGCTCACCATCGGGGGGCTATGGCTACACCTTC.